These 10 T cell receptor beta chains were sequenced from one sample in a study of radiotherapy plus CTLA-4 blockade in lung cancer. Assay used: immunoSEQ multiplex PCR; TCRdb lists only in-frame clones, some missing. The sample contains 90,000 to 100,000 clones, 80% to 90% of which appear only once. Sequencing used peripheral blood, obtained from a patient treated with radiotherapy plus ipilimumab. Source of these receptors: a human donor with non-small cell lung cancer that progressed on radiotherapy plus ipilimumab.

This chain links TRBV5-1 with TRBJ2-7; D possibly corresponds to TRBD2 (7 bases). There are 14 residues in the CDR3. The V gene lost 4 bases and the J gene lost 4 bases, with 15 bases spanning the gap. Germline loops: CDR1 SGHRS, CDR2 YFSETQ. The CDR3 sequence is CASSRGGVLYEQYF. For the CDR3, the DNA is TGCGCCAGCAGCAGGGGGGGAGTTTTGTACGAGCAGTACTTC.

J is TRBJ2-1 and V is TRBV2, with D tentatively TRBD1 (6 bases). V shed 7 bases and J shed 10 bases, with 23 bases lying between them. From germline, CDR1 is SNHLY and CDR2 FYNNEI. The CDR3 spans 15 residues. The CDR3 loop is CASKSGSGTSSEQFF. The CDR3 DNA reads TGTGCCAGCAAATCCGGTTCGGGGACAAGTTCCGAGCAGTTCTTC.

The J gene is TRBJ2-1, the V gene TRBV6-1; possibly TRBD1 or TRBD2 for D (5 bases each). The germline gives CDR1 MNHNS, CDR2 SASEGT. V was cut by 7 bases and J by 8 bases, with 24 bases left in between. The CDR3 extends over 16 amino acids. The CDR3 nucleotides are TGTGCCAGCACTGACGGTGCTGGGACGGCCTGGGATGAGCAGTTCTTC. Translating gives CASTDGAGTAWDEQFF.

The V call is TRBV29-1, the J call TRBJ1-1, with a weak D call TRBD1 (6 bases). The CDR3 runs to 14 residues. Trimming took 3 bases from V and 6 from J, leaving 17 bases between them. Germline V gene lookup returns CDR1 SQVTM and CDR2 ANQGSEA. CDR3 sequence reads: CSVDLFRGEAEAFF. The CDR3 region has the DNA TGCAGCGTTGATTTATTTAGGGGGGAGGCTGAAGCTTTCTTT.

This chain links TRBV21-1 with TRBJ1-5; the listed D gene, TRBD1, was not tested against the DNA. TRBV21-1 is classified as a pseudogene. The CDR3 spans 19 residues. As DNA, the CDR3 is TGTGCCAGCAGCAACTGCTCCGGGTACAGGCTTAATAGCAATCAGCCCCAGCATTTT. Protein product: CASSNCSGYRLNSNQPQHF.

The V call is TRBV29-1, the J call TRBJ2-3, with 12 bases fitting TRBD2. The CDR3 consists of 14 residues. After removal of 3 bases from V and 7 bases from J, the junction contained 5 bases not matched to a gene. The germline CDR1 and CDR2 sequences are SQVTM and ANQGSEA. The CDR3 is CSVDSSGRGNTQYF. The CDR3 DNA reads as TGCAGCGTTGATTCTAGCGGGAGGGGGAATACGCAGTATTTT.

The chain couples TRBV19 to TRBJ1-2; no clear D gene. The CDR3 contains 14 residues. The germline V gene encodes CDR1 LNHDA and CDR2 SQIVND (reference sequence). Trimming stripped 5 bases from V and 2 bases from J, with 12 bases between. This CDR3 reads CASSVTMGNYGYTF. As DNA, the CDR3 is TGTGCCAGTAGTGTGACAATGGGAAACTATGGCTACACCTTC.

This sequence joins TRBV25-1 and TRBJ1-4, with D possibly TRBD1 on 5 matching bases. Trimming shortened V by 0 bases and J by 8 bases, and 10 bases separated the two germline ends. The CDR3 contains 14 residues. Germline V gives CDR1 MGHDK, CDR2 SYGVNS. In nucleotides, the CDR3 is TGTGCCAGCAGTGAATACAGGGCCGGGGAAAAACTGTTTTTT. It translates to CASSEYRAGEKLFF.

The chain is built from TRBV7-8 and TRBJ2-3; tentative D call: TRBD1 (6 bases). The CDR3 totals 16 residues. Germline CDR1 reads SGHVS; CDR2 reads FQNEAQ. V was trimmed by 4 bases and J by 6 bases, leaving 20 bases between them. The CDR3 spells CASSSKSRRGIDTQYF. CDR3 sequence (DNA): TGTGCCAGCAGCTCTAAAAGTCGCAGGGGAATCGATACGCAGTATTTT.

This clone was detected once. The chain links TRBV27 to TRBJ2-1; 9 nucleotides line up with TRBD1. Germline V CDR1 and CDR2: MNHEY, SMNVEV (reference sequence). J lost 4 bases, V lost 8 bases, and 3 bases had no gene match. CDR3 length equals 13 residues. The CDR3 nucleotides read TGTGCCAGCGCTGGACAGGGGTACAATGAGCAGTTCTTC. Its translation: CASAGQGYNEQFF.